Sequencing of this T cell receptor beta chain was carried out in a study of CD8+ T cells in alopecia areata. On the study more broadly: Treated patients received severity scores based on the percentage of scalp area affected.

Study-level findings and limits: Tofacitinib significantly decreased scalp clonality and expanded CD8+ clones among top 100. Many expanded lesional clones persisted during tofacitinib (in both scalp and blood). Patients shared TCRs less clearly than mice did, possibly owing to HLA.

In the case of this clone: What it recognizes is unknown.

TCR sequencing used cDNA made by reverse transcription of extracted RNA. The method was immunoSEQ multiplex PCR; TCRdb's version includes in-frame clones alone and lacks a portion of them. Among some 190,000 clones, around 56% were seen once, and the ten largest hold around 0.7%. The treatment denotes: oral pan-JAK inhibitor, 5-10 mg twice daily. The TCR was taken from a human donor with alopecia areata. The sequencing here drew on CD4+ T cells sorted from blood, taken at week 4, from a patient treated with tofacitinib.

The CDR3 coding sequence is TGTGCCAGCAGCGTAGCTCCTTCCAGGCAATCAGAGTTCTTC. It is translated as CASSVAPSRQSEFF. The chain joins TRBV9 to TRBJ2-1; D gene unclear. Per the germline V gene, CDR1 is SGDLS and CDR2 is YYNGEE. The CDR3 length is 14 residues. V lost 0 bases and J 14 bases, leaving 18 bases between the germline ends.